Following are 15 T cell receptor beta chains from one sample sequenced in a study of T cell changes during pregnancy in multiple sclerosis. Sequencing used immunoSEQ multiplex PCR; TCRdb keeps in-frame clones, though not all of them. There are roughly 80,000 clones in the sample; around 93% occur only once, and under 3% lies in the top ten. The specimen comprised peripheral blood, sampled in the second trimester of pregnancy. These receptors all stem from a female donor with multiple sclerosis, enrolled in a pregnancy study.

The genes are TRBV11-2 and TRBJ2-5; possible D gene TRBD2, 7 bases. The V and J ends lost 3 bases and 2 bases respectively, with 13 bases between them. The CDR3 is 15 residues long. Germline V gene data show CDR1 as SGHAT and CDR2 as FQNNGV. The CDR3 DNA follows: TGTGCCAGCAGCTTTAGGGGGGGCCCACAAGAGACCCAGTACTTC. Residues: CASSFRGGPQETQYF.

V and J are TRBV30 and TRBJ2-1; 8 bases line up with TRBD2. V shed 4 bases and J 1 base; nucleotides not matched to a gene: 6. Germline V gives CDR1 GTSNPN, CDR2 SVGIG (reference sequence). This CDR3 comprises 15 residues. The CDR3 protein is CAWIKGLVSYNEQFF. In nucleotides, the CDR3 is TGTGCCTGGATTAAGGGACTAGTTTCCTACAATGAGCAGTTCTTC.

The gene calls are TRBV19 and TRBJ2-2, with unresolved D. Trimming took 6 bases from V and 2 from J, leaving 10 bases between them. The CDR3 covers 14 residues. Germline V gene lookup returns CDR1 LNHDA and CDR2 SQIVND (reference sequence). CDR3 DNA: TGTGCCAGTAGGACGGGTTCCAACACCGGGGAGCTGTTTTTT. Its translation is CASRTGSNTGELFF.

The chain employs TRBV13 and TRBJ2-7; TRBD1 agrees at 8 bases. This CDR3 comprises 14 residues. The J segment lost 3 bases and the V segment lost 5 bases, leaving 6 bases of the junction unmatched. Germline V gives CDR1 PRHDT, CDR2 FYEKMQ (reference sequence). CDR3 nucleotides: TGTGCCAGCAGCCCCGGACAGGGCGGCTACGAGCAGTACTTC. Its translation is CASSPGQGGYEQYF. Looking up the rest from reference TRBV13 and TRBJ2-7 gives the full variable domain: AAGVIQSPRHLIKEKRETATLKCYPIPRHDTVYWYQQGPGQDPQFLISFYEKMQSDKGSIPDRFSAQQFSDYHSELNMSSLELGDSALYFCASSPGQGGYEQYFGPGTRLTVT.

This clone was observed once. The genes are TRBV7-6 and TRBJ1-3; D remains ambiguous. The V end lost 2 bases, the J end lost 4 bases, and 6 bases lay between the germline ends. Germline CDR1 and CDR2: SGHVS and FNYEAQ. The CDR3 has 13 amino acids. Here the CDR3 DNA reads TGTGCCAGCAGCTTAATTTTAGGAAACACCATATATTTT. It translates to CASSLILGNTIYF.

This sequence joins TRBV5-1 and TRBJ2-7; 8 nucleotides agree with TRBD2. Germline V lookup: CDR1 SGHRS, CDR2 YFSETQ. With V trimmed by 2 bases and J by 5 bases, 9 bases remained unmatched. This CDR3 region has 15 residues. CDR3 DNA sequence: TGCGCCAGCAGCTTTTCGGGAGGACTAGCCCACGAGCAGTACTTC. Protein sequence: CASSFSGGLAHEQYF.

The gene calls are TRBV2 and TRBJ2-7; D remains ambiguous. This CDR3 spans 12 amino acids. Trimming shortened V by 2 bases and J by 4 bases, and 6 bases separated the two germline ends. In germline, CDR1 is SNHLY, CDR2 FYNNEI. CDR3 sequence (DNA): TGTGCCAGCAGTGAAAGTAGTTACGAGCAGTACTTC. This translates into CASSESSYEQYF.

The chain links TRBV4-2 to TRBJ1-2, with D maybe TRBD1 (6 bases). V lost 0 bases, J lost 7 bases, and 15 bases lay in between. CDR3 length: 15 residues. Per the germline V gene, CDR1 is LGHNA and CDR2 is YNFKEQ. In DNA, the CDR3 is TGTGCCAGCAGCCAAGATCCTGCGGGGGGCGGTGGCTACACCTTC. Translated, it gives CASSQDPAGGGGYTF.

V is TRBV2 and J is TRBJ2-6; D remains ambiguous. The CDR3 is made up of 16 amino acids. Germline V CDR1 and CDR2: SNHLY, FYNNEI. Trimming removed 2 bases at V and 0 bases at J, with 8 bases between. CDR3 sequence (DNA): TGTGCCAGCAGTGAACAGCGAAGCTCTGGGGCCAACGTCCTGACTTTC. Amino acids: CASSEQRSSGANVLTF.

The chain couples TRBV7-6 to TRBJ2-1; TRBD2 agrees at 8 bases. The CDR3 sequence is 15 residues long. After removal of 4 bases from V and 2 bases from J, the junction contained 4 bases not matched to a gene. Germline-derived CDR1 and CDR2 are SGHVS and FNYEAQ. CDR3 sequence (DNA): TGTGCCAGCAGCTCAGGACTAGCCACCTACAATGAGCAGTTCTTC. Residues: CASSSGLATYNEQFF.

This clone has a handful of counts. The chain links TRBV6-1 to TRBJ2-3; TRBD2 matches at 12 bases. CDR1 MNHNS and CDR2 SASEGT come from the germline V gene. J lost 4 bases, V lost 2 bases, and 1 base had no gene match. The CDR3 is 15 residues long. In DNA, the CDR3 is TGTGCCAGCAGTGAACTAGCGGGGGGGCCAGATACGCAGTATTTT. Protein product: CASSELAGGPDTQYF.

There are a few counts of this clone. V gene TRBV27 combines with J gene TRBJ2-2; possibly TRBD2 for D (6 bases). Per the germline V gene, CDR1 is MNHEY and CDR2 is SMNVEV (reference sequence). This CDR3 region has 16 residues. Trimming took 0 bases from V and 1 from J, leaving 9 bases between them. CDR3: CASSLSEGRNTGELFF. CDR3 sequence (DNA): TGTGCCAGCAGTTTATCGGAGGGCCGGAACACCGGGGAGCTGTTTTTT.

The chain couples TRBV7-2 to TRBJ2-7; 8 bases map to TRBD1. Germline CDR1 is SGHTA and CDR2 is FQGNSA. Unmatched junction bases numbered 11, after V lost 4 bases and J lost 9 bases. The CDR3 sequence is 14 residues long. CDR3 protein: CASSSLTGDFGQYF. The DNA for the CDR3 is TGTGCCAGCAGCTCCTTGACAGGGGACTTTGGGCAGTACTTC.

The J gene is TRBJ2-3, the V gene TRBV6-6; 8 bases match TRBD2. The CDR3 sequence is 13 residues long. Germline V gene lookup returns CDR1 MNHNY and CDR2 SVGAGI (reference sequence). The V and J ends lost 4 bases and 5 bases, in that order; junction bases with no gene match: 2. Written as DNA, the CDR3 is TGTGCCAGCAGTTTGGGGACTAGAGATACGCAGTATTTT. Translated: CASSLGTRDTQYF.

The genes are TRBV5-5 and TRBJ2-6; 7 bases are a match to TRBD1. From germline, CDR1 is SGHKS and CDR2 YYEKEE (reference sequence). The length of the CDR3 is 16 residues. V dropped 4 bases and J dropped 4; count of bases not matched to a gene: 8. The CDR3 DNA reads as TGTGCCAGCAGCCCAAATACAGGGGCCGGGGCCAACGTCCTGACTTTC. This gives the protein CASSPNTGAGANVLTF.